The clone carrying this T cell receptor (beta chain) was seen a handful of times. Its matching antigen is unknown. This record belongs to a study of identical twins. Study-wide results and limits: In cord blood, abundant beta clonotypes had fewer insertions; memory showed no trend.

Each cDNA held unique molecular identifiers, and template switching gave it a universal primer site. TCRdb re-called the 5' RACE reads through MiXCR, storing one row per CDR3 protein. The sample consists of 240,000 or so distinct CDR3 sequences, roughly 7% of them appearing once. Trimming removed 5 bases from V and 9 bases from J; junction bases left unmatched: 10. The CDR3 is 15 residues long. Germline assignment: CDR1 SGHTA and CDR2 FQGTGA. The same data also went into a second study, on yellow fever vaccine responses in identical twins. Turning to that study: Twins reportedly mounted vaccine T cell responses that seemed partly convergent, partly personalized.

This receptor was identified in a young woman in good health. Sequencing was done on a sample of memory (CD45RO+) T cells sorted from blood. The V and J genes are TRBV7-3 and TRBJ2-1; 10 nucleotides agree with TRBD2. The CDR3 sequence is CASSPGIAGGLEQFF. The CDR3 nucleotides are TGTGCCAGCAGCCCCGGAATAGCGGGAGGTCTTGAGCAGTTCTTC.